This T cell receptor (beta chain) was sequenced for a study of T cell repertoires in cytomegalovirus infection. Study-wide context: Recently identified HLA-C-restricted and well-studied HLA-B-restricted CMV epitopes were used. Matching HLA type and CMV infection were both indicated by public TCR beta signatures.

Notes on the study in general: Clonotypes of TCR beta that were HLA-C-restricted and CMV-specific dominated the ex vivo response. Based on cumulative public TCR beta family frequency, carriers of CMV plus the relevant HLA were identified.

Trimming took off 0 bases at V and 5 bases at J, with 9 bases between the two ends. There are 14 residues in the CDR3. The germline gives CDR1 SEHNR, CDR2 FQNEAQ (reference sequence). TCRdb recomputed calls from the reads with MiXCR, one row per CDR3 protein. This table holds some 590,000 distinct CDR3 sequences, under 45% found once. On this clonotype: Its specificity is unknown.

The chain combines TRBV7-9 with TRBJ2-3; D perhaps matches TRBD2 (5 bases). The sample in question was cultured PBMCs, obtained from culture after CMV antigen stimulation. The source is a human donor in good health (CMV status not recorded). Some clones in this sample may be carry-over from other donors' samples. CDR3 loop: CASSLAREGDTQYF. The CDR3 DNA reads as TGTGCCAGCAGCTTAGCGCGAGAGGGAGATACGCAGTATTTT. The variable domain in full, with the rest retrieved from reference TRBV7-9 and TRBJ2-3, is DTGVSQNPRHKITKRGQNVTFRCDPISEHNRLYWYRQTLGQGPEFLTYFQNEAQLEKSRLLSDRFSAERPKGSFSTLEIQRTEQGDSAMYLCASSLAREGDTQYFGPGTRLTVL.